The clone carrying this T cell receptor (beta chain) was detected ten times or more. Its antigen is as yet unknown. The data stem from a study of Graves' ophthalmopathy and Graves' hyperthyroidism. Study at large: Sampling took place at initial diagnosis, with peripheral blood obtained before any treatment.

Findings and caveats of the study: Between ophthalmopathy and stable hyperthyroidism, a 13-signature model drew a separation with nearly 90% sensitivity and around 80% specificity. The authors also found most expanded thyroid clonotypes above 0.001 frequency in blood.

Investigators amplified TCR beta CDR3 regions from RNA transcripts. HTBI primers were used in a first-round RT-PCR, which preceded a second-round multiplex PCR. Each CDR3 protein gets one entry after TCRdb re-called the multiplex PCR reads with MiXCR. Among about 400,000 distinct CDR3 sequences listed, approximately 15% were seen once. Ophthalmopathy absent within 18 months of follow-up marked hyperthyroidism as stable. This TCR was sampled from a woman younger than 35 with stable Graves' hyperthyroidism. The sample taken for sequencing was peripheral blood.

The CDR3 region is CASSSLQQGRMNTEAFF. In DNA form, the CDR3 reads TGCGCCAGCAGTTCTCTGCAACAGGGGAGAATGAACACTGAAGCTTTCTTT. The V and J genes are TRBV5-1 and TRBJ1-1, with 7 bases aligning to TRBD1. This CDR3 is built from 17 residues. Trimming removed 5 bases from V and 0 bases from J; junction bases left unmatched: 13. The germline gives CDR1 SGHRS, CDR2 YFSETQ.